This T cell receptor beta chain was sequenced in a study of blood T cells in healthy people across ages. Study context: Capture by template switching was about one barcoded beta molecule per two T cells.

With a J-beta primer mix and a sample-barcoded 5' primer, a second PCR ran about 6 to 11 cycles. MiXCR, applied by TCRdb to the 5' RACE reads, yields one record per CDR3 protein. The table shows roughly 830,000 distinct CDR3 sequences, with less than 80% occurring only once. This CDR3 contains 13 residues. Germline V gene data show CDR1 as MGHRA and CDR2 as YSYEKL. Notes on the study in general: Age advanced and TCR beta diversity per million T cells fell, roughly linearly. Aged donors had fewer naive CD4+ cells and lower diversity than long-lived donors.

Extraction yielded at least 6 micrograms of total RNA per sample. With respect to this clonotype: What it binds is unknown.

The receptor comes from a man aged 30 to 45 in good health. The V call is TRBV4-1, the J call TRBJ2-4; the D gene could be TRBD1 or TRBD2 (6 bases each). Near its end, the DNA agrees better with TRBJ2-5, so the J call may be wrong. The source material was blood. CDR3 sequence reads: CASSQEGGKTQYF. In DNA, the CDR3 is TGCGCCAGCAGCCAAGAAGGGGGGAAGACCCAGTACTTC.